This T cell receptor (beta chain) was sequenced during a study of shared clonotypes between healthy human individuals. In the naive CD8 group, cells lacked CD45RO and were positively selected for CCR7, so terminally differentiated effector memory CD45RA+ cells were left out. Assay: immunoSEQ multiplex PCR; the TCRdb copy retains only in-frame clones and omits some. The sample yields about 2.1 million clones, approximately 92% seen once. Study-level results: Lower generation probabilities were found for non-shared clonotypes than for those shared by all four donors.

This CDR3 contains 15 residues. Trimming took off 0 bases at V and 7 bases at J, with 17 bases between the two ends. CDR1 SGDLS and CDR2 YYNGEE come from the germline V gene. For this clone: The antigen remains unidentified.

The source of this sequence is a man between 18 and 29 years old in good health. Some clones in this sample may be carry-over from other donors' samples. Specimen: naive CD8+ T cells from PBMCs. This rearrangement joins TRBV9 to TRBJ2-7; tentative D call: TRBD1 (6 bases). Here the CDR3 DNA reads TGTGCCAGCAGCGTAGAGGGGAAAACAGGGAGTGAGCAGTACTTC. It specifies CASSVEGKTGSEQYF. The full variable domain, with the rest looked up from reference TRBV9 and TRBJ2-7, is DSGVTQTPKHLITATGQRVTLRCSPRSGDLSVYWYQQSLDQGLQFLIQYYNGEERAKGNILERFSAQQFPDLHSELNLSSLELGDSALYFCASSVEGKTGSEQYFGPGTRLTVT.